The sample holds a few counts of the clone carrying this T cell receptor (beta chain). Its antigen is undetermined. The data are from a study of shared clonotypes between healthy human individuals. Turning to the study itself: Per donor, CD8 memory used one plate, CD8 naive used two, CD4 memory used three and CD4 naive used three. Whole-study results and caveats: An effect of sequencing depth on clonotype sharing among donors was expected.

Some clones are missing from TCRdb's copy, which holds only in-frame ones; the method was immunoSEQ multiplex PCR. The sample has over a million clones; around 78% are singletons. The CDR3 consists of 14 residues. The V segment lost 3 bases and the J segment 3 bases; nucleotides outside the gene matches: 5. Per the germline V gene, CDR1 is MNHEY and CDR2 is SMNVEV (reference sequence). This TCR derives from a man between 18 and 29 years old in good health. Some clones in this sample may be carry-over from other donors' samples. The sequenced sample consisted of memory CD4+ T cells from PBMCs. Subset reported: CD45RA-negative fraction. This chain uses TRBV27 with TRBJ2-7; 7 nucleotides agree with TRBD2. The CDR3 coding sequence is TGTGCCAGCAGTTTCGGGGGGAACCTCTACGAGCAGTACTTC. Translated, it gives CASSFGGNLYEQYF.